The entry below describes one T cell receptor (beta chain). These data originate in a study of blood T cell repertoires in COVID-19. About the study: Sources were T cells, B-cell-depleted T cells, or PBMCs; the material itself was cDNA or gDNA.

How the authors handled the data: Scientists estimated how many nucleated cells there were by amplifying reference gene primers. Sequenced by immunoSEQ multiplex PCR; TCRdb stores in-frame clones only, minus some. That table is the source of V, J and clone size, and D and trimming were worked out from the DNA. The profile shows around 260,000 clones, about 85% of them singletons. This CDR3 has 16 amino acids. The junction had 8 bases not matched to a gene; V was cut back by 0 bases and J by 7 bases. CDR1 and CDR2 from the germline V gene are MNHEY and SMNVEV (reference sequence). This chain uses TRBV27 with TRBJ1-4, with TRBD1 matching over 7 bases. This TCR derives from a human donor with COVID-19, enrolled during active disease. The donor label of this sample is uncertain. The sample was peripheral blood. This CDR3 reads CASSLSTGVGSEKLFF. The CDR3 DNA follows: TGTGCCAGCAGTTTATCTACAGGGGTTGGGAGTGAAAAACTGTTTTTT.